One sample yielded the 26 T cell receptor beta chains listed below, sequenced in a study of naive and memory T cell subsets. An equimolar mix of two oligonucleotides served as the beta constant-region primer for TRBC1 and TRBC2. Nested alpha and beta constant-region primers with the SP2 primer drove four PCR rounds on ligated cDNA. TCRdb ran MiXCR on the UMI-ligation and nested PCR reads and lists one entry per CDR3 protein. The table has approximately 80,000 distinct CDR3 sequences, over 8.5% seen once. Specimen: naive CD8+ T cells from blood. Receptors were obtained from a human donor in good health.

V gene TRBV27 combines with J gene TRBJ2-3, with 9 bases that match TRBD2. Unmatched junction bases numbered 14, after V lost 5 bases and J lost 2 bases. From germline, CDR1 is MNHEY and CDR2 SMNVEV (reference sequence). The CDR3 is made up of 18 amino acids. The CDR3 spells CASSPQVAGVGFTDTQYF. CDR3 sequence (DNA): TGTGCCAGCAGTCCGCAGGTAGCGGGAGTTGGTTTCACAGATACGCAGTATTTT.

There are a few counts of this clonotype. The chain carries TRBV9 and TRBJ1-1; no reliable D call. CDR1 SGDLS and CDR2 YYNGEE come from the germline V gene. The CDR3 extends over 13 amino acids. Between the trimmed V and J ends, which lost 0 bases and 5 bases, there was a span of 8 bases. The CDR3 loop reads CASSVVVGTEAFF. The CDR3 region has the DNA TGTGCCAGCAGCGTAGTTGTGGGGACTGAAGCTTTCTTT.

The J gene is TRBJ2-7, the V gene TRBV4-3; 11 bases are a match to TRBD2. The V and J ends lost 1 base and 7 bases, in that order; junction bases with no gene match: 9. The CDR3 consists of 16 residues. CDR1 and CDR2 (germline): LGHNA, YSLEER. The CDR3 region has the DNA TGCGCCAGCAGCCAAGCGGCACTAGCGGGAGCGTGGGAGCAGTACTTC. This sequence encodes CASSQAALAGAWEQYF.

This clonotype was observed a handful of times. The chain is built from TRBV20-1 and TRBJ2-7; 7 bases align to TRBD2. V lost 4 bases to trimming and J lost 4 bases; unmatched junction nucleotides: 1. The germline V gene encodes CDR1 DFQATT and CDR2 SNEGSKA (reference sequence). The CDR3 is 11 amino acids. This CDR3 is CSAKAGYEQYF. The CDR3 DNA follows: TGCAGTGCTAAAGCGGGGTACGAGCAGTACTTC.

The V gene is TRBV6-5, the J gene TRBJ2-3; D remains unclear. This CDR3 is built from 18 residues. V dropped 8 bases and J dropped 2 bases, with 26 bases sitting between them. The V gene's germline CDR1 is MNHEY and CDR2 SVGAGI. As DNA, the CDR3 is TGTGCCAGCGCCTCACGGGCCTCACGACTTAGGGCCACAGATACGCAGTATTTT. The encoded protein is CASASRASRLRATDTQYF.

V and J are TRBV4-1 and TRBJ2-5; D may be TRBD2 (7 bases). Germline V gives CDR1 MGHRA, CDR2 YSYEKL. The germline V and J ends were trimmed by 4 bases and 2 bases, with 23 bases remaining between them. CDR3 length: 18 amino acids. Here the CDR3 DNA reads TGCGCCAGCAGCCGCACCTTTTTGGGGGGGGGCCCACAAGAGACCCAGTACTTC. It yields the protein CASSRTFLGGGPQETQYF.

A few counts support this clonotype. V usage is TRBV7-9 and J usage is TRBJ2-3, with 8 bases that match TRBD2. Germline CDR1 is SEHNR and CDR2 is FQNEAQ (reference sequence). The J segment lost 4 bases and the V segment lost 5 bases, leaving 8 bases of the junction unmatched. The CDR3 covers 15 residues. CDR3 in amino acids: CASSPVAGSADTQYF. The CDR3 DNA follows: TGTGCCAGCAGCCCGGTAGCGGGAAGCGCAGATACGCAGTATTTT.

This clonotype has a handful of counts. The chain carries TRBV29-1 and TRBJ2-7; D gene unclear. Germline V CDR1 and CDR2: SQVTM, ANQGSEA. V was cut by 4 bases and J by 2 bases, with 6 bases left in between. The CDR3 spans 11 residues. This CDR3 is CSVVDAYEQYF. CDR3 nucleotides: TGCAGCGTTGTGGATGCCTACGAGCAGTACTTC.

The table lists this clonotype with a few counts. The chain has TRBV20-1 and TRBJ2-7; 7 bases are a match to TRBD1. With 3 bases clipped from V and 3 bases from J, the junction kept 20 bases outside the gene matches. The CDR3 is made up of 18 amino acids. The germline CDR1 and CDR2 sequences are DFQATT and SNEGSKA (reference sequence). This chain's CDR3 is CSASSETGLQEPGYEQYF. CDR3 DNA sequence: TGCAGTGCTAGTTCCGAGACAGGGCTCCAAGAGCCGGGCTACGAGCAGTACTTC.

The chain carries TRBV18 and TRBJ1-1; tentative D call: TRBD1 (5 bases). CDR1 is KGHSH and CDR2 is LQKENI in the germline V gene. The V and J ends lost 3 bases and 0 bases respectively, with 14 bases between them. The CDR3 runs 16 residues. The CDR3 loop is CASSPPDQGLNTEAFF. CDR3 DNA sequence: TGTGCCAGCTCACCCCCCGACCAGGGATTGAACACTGAAGCTTTCTTT.

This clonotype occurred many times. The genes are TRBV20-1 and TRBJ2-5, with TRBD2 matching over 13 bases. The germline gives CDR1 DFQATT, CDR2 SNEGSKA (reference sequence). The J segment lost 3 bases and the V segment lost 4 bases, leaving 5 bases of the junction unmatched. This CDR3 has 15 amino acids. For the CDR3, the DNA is TGCAGTGCTATTCAAGGACTAGCGGGAGAAGAGACCCAGTACTTC. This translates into CSAIQGLAGEETQYF.

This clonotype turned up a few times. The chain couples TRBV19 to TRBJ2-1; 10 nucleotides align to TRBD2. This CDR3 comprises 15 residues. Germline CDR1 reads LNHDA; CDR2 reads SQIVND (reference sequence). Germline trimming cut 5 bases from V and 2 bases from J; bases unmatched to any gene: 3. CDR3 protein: CASSVSGRTYNEQFF. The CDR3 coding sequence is TGTGCCAGTAGTGTTAGCGGGAGGACCTACAATGAGCAGTTCTTC.

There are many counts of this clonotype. The CDR3: CAISTQGNEQFF. DNA for the CDR3: TGTGCCATCAGCACACAGGGTAATGAGCAGTTCTTC. The chain links TRBV10-3 to TRBJ2-1; weak D call: TRBD1 (6 bases). Germline lookup yields CDR1 ENHRY and CDR2 SYGVKD. This CDR3 is 12 amino acids long. The germline V and J ends were trimmed by 6 bases and 7 bases, with 10 bases remaining between them.

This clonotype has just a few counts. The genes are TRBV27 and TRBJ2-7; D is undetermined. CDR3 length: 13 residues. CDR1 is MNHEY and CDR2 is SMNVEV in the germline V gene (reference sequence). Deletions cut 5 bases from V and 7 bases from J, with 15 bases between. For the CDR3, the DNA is TGTGCCAGCAGTGCAAAGACAAGGCGGGAGCAGTACTTC. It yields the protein CASSAKTRREQYF.

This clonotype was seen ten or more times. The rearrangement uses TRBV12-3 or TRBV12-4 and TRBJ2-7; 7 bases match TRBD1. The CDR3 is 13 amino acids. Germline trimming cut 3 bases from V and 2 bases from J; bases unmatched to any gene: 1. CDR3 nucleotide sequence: TGTGCCAGCAGTTTCGGGACAGCCTACGAGCAGTACTTC. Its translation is CASSFGTAYEQYF.

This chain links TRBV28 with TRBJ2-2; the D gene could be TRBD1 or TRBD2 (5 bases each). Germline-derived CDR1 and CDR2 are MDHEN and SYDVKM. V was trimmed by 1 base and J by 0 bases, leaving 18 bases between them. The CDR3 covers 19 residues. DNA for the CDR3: TGTGCCAGCAGTTTATCCCGTCCATCCGGGGCGCCGAACACCGGGGAGCTGTTTTTT. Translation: CASSLSRPSGAPNTGELFF.

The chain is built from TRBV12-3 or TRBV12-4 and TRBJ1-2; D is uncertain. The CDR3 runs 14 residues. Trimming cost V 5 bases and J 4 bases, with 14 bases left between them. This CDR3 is CASSPKEVGYGYTF. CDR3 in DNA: TGTGCCAGCAGTCCTAAAGAGGTGGGCTATGGCTACACCTTC.

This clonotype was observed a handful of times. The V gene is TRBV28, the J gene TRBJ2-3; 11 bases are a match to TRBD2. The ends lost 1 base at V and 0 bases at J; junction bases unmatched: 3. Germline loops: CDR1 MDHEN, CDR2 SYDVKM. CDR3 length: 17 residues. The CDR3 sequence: CASSLSGLAGSTDTQYF. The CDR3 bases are TGTGCCAGCAGTTTATCCGGACTAGCGGGCAGCACAGATACGCAGTATTTT.

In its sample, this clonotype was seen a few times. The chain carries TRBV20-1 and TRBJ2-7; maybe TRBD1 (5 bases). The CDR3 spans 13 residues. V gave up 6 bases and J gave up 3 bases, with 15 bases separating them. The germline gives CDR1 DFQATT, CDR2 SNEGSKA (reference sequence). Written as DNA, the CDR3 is TGCAGTGCCTACCCCAGGGTCAGCTACGAGCAGTACTTC. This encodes CSAYPRVSYEQYF.

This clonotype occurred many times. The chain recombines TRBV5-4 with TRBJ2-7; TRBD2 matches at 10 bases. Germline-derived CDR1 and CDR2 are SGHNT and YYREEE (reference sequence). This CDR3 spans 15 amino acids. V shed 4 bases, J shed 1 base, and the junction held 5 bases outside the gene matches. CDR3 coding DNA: TGTGCCAGCAGCCAGAGAGCGGGAGGGTCCTACGAGCAGTACTTC. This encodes CASSQRAGGSYEQYF. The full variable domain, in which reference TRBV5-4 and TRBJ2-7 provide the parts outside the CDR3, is ETGVTQSPTHLIKTRGQQVTLRCSSQSGHNTVSWYQQALGQGPQFIFQYYREEENGRGNFPPRFSGLQFPNYSSELNVNALELDDSALYLCASSQRAGGSYEQYFGPGTRLTVT.

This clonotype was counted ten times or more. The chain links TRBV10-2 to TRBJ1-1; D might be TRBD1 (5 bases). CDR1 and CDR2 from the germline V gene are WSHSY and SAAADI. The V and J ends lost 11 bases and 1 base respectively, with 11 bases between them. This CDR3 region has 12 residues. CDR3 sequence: CAVQTGNTEAFF. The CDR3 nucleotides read TGCGCCGTCCAAACAGGGAACACTGAAGCTTTCTTT.

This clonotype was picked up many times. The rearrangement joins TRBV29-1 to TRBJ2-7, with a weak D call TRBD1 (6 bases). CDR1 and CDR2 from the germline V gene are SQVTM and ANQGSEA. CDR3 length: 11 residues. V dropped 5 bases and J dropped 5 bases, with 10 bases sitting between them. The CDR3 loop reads CSVSGANEQYF. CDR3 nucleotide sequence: TGCAGCGTTTCAGGGGCCAACGAGCAGTACTTC.

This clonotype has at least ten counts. The CDR3 spells CASSSREDTQYF. For the CDR3, the DNA is TGTGCCAGCAGCTCCAGGGAAGATACGCAGTATTTT. The chain employs TRBV5-6 and TRBJ2-3, with D perhaps TRBD1 (5 bases). Per the germline V gene, CDR1 is SGHDT and CDR2 is YYEEEE. Between the trimmed V and J ends, which lost 3 bases and 5 bases, there was a span of 7 bases. This CDR3 has 12 residues.

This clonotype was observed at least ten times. CDR3 nucleotides: TGTGCCAGCAGACGACCGGGACAGCCTAATGAAAAACTGTTTTTT. It codes for CASRRPGQPNEKLFF. V gene TRBV28 combines with J gene TRBJ1-4, with 7 bases matching TRBD1. CDR3 length: 15 amino acids. Germline V lookup: CDR1 MDHEN, CDR2 SYDVKM. V was clipped by 6 bases and J by 3 bases; unmatched bases: 7.

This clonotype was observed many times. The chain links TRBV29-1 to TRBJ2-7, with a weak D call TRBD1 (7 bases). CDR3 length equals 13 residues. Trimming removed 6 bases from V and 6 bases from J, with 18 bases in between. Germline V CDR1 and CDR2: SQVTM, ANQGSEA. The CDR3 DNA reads TGCAGCGTCCCTTCGGGGGCAGGGGGCGAGCAGTACTTC. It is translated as CSVPSGAGGEQYF.

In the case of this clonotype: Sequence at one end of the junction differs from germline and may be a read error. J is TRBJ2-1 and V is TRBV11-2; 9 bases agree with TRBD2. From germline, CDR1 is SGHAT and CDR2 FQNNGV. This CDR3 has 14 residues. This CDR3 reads CASSLGGGGRVRTF. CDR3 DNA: TGTGCCAGCAGCTTAGGAGGAGGCGGGAGGGTTAGGACCTTC.